The TCR beta chain described here comes from a study of blood T cell repertoires in COVID-19. Study overall: In each case, the material was cDNA or gDNA derived from T cells, B-cell-depleted T cells, or PBMCs.

This CDR3 contains 14 residues. In germline, CDR1 is LNHDA, CDR2 SQIVND (reference sequence). The V end lost 5 bases, the J end lost 6 bases, and 14 bases lay between the germline ends. How the authors handled the data: Amplification of reference gene primers was used by the study to estimate nucleated cell counts. Sequenced by immunoSEQ multiplex PCR; TCRdb stores in-frame clones only, minus some. That table furnishes V, J and clone size, whereas the DNA furnished D and trimming. The table has roughly 100,000 clones, around 86% seen once. The receptor was isolated from a man aged 50-59 years with acute or convalescent COVID-19. The chain is built from TRBV19 and TRBJ2-1; tentative D call: TRBD2 (6 bases). What was sequenced was peripheral blood. The CDR3 nucleotides are TGTGCCAGTAGTTCAGGAGGGAAAATCAATGAGCAGTTCTTC. Protein: CASSSGGKINEQFF.